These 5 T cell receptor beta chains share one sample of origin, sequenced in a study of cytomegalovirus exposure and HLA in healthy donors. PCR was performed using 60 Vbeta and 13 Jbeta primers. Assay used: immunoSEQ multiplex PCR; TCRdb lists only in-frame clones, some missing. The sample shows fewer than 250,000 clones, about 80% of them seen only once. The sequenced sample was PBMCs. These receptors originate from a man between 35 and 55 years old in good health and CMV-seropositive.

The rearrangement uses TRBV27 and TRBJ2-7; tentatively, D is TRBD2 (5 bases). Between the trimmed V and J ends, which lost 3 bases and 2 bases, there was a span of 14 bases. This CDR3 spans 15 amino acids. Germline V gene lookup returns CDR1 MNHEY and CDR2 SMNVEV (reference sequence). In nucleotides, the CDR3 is TGTGCCAGCAGTTTGAGGGAAGGGCCCACCTACGAGCAGTACGTC. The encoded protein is CASSLREGPTYEQYV.

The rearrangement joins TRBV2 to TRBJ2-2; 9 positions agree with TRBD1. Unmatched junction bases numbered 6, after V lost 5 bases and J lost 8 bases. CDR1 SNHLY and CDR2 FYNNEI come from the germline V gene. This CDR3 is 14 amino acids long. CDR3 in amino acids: CASSLQGAPGELFF. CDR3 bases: TGTGCCAGCAGTTTACAGGGGGCGCCGGGGGAGCTGTTTTTT.

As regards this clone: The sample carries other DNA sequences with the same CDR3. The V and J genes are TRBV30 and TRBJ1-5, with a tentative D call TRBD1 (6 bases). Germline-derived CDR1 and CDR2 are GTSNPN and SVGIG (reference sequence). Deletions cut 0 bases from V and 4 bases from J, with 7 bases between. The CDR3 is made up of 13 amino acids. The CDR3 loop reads CAWSVRGNQPQHF. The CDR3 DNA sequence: TGTGCCTGGAGTGTAAGGGGGAATCAGCCCCAGCATTTT.

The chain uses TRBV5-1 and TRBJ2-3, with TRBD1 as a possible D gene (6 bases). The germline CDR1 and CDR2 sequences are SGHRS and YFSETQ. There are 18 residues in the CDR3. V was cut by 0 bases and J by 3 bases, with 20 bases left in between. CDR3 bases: TGCGCCAGCAGCTTGGCCGAGGGGGTATCCGGTGGGACAGATACGCAGTATTTT. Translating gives CASSLAEGVSGGTDTQYF. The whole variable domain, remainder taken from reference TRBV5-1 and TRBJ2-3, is KAGVTQTPRYLIKTRGQQVTLSCSPISGHRSVSWYQQTPGQGLQFLFEYFSETQRNKGNFPGRFSGRQFSNSRSEMNVSTLELGDSALYLCASSLAEGVSGGTDTQYFGPGTRLTVL.

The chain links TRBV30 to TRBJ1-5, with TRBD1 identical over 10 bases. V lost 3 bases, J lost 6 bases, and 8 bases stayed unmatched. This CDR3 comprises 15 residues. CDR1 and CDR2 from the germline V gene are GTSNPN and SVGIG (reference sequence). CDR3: CAWSGKTGGRQPQHF. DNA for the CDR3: TGTGCCTGGAGCGGGAAGACAGGGGGCCGTCAGCCCCAGCATTTT.